The next 21 T cell receptor beta chains were all read from a single sample in a study of shared clonotypes between healthy human individuals. Assay used: immunoSEQ multiplex PCR; TCRdb lists only in-frame clones, some missing. The data contain around 2.5 million clones, 80% to 95% of them singletons. Sequencing was carried out using naive CD4+ T cells from PBMCs. Sample subset: CD45RA+ positively selected. The receptors shown here come from a man aged 18 to 30 in good health. Some clones in this sample may be carry-over from other donors' samples.

As for this clone: The same CDR3 also results from other DNA sequences found in this sample. This chain connects TRBV5-4 to TRBJ2-3; TRBD2 aligns across 10 bases. Germline values: CDR1 SGHNT, CDR2 YYREEE (reference sequence). The CDR3 sequence is 16 residues long. J lost 1 base, V lost 0 bases, and 2 bases had no gene match. The CDR3 spells CASSLGGTSGTDTQYF. DNA for the CDR3: TGTGCCAGCAGCTTGGGCGGGACTAGCGGCACAGATACGCAGTATTTT.

The gene calls are TRBV7-2 and TRBJ2-7; no definite D call. The germline V gene has CDR1 SGHTA and CDR2 FQGNSA. This CDR3 spans 13 amino acids. Between the trimmed V and J ends, which lost 5 bases and 5 bases, there was a span of 13 bases. The CDR3 loop reads CASSERVGHEQYF. The CDR3 DNA sequence: TGTGCCAGCAGCGAACGGGTGGGCCACGAGCAGTACTTC.

The chain uses TRBV7-3 and TRBJ1-1; 7 positions match TRBD1. This CDR3 has 15 residues. Trimming removed 4 bases from V and 0 bases from J; junction bases left unmatched: 5. Germline loops: CDR1 SGHTA, CDR2 FQGTGA. For the CDR3, the DNA is TGTGCCAGCAGCTCCACGGGACAGATGAACACTGAAGCTTTCTTT. Translation gives CASSSTGQMNTEAFF.

The J gene is TRBJ1-5, the V gene TRBV27, with D possibly matching TRBD1 (5 bases). Germline V gene lookup returns CDR1 MNHEY and CDR2 SMNVEV (reference sequence). Between the trimmed V and J ends, which lost 3 bases and 7 bases, there was a span of 16 bases. This CDR3 contains 15 residues. CDR3 sequence (DNA): TGTGCCAGCAGTTTTTCGGGGGATGTAGGACAGCCCCAGCATTTT. This encodes CASSFSGDVGQPQHF.

The gene calls are TRBV12-5 and TRBJ2-3; tentatively, D is TRBD2 (5 bases). This CDR3 is built from 13 residues. V dropped 7 bases and J dropped 4 bases, with 12 bases sitting between them. The germline V gene encodes CDR1 LGHNT and CDR2 FRNRAP. The CDR3: CASAAAGADTQYF. As DNA, the CDR3 is TGTGCTAGTGCCGCCGCGGGCGCAGATACGCAGTATTTT. Full variable domain (rest looked up from reference TRBV12-5 and TRBJ2-3): DARVTQTPRHKVTEMGQEVTMRCQPILGHNTVFWYRQTMMQGLELLAYFRNRAPLDDSGMPKDRFSAEMPDATLATLKIQPSEPRDSAVYFCASAAAGADTQYFGPGTRLTVL.

This clone occurred once. The rearrangement joins TRBV12-5 to TRBJ2-3, with D uncertain. This CDR3 is built from 14 residues. Germline values: CDR1 LGHNT, CDR2 FRNRAP. Between the trimmed V and J ends, which lost 3 bases and 2 bases, there was a span of 9 bases. The CDR3 coding sequence is TGTGCTAGTGGTTTTGGCGGTACCACAGATACGCAGTATTTT. Its translation is CASGFGGTTDTQYF.

The chain recombines TRBV7-3 with TRBJ2-7, with TRBD2 as a possible D gene (5 bases). The CDR3 has 14 amino acids. The germline CDR1 and CDR2 sequences are SGHTA and FQGTGA. V gave up 3 bases and J gave up 3 bases, with 12 bases separating them. CDR3 DNA: TGTGCCAGCAGCTTTGGCGGGCCGAACTACGAGCAGTACTTC. It codes for CASSFGGPNYEQYF.

The chain recombines TRBV19 with TRBJ1-5, with a weak D call TRBD1 (5 bases). Germline V gene sequence: CDR1 LNHDA, CDR2 SQIVND (reference sequence). The length of the CDR3 is 14 residues. V lost 4 bases and J 7 bases, leaving 14 bases between the germline ends. For the CDR3, the DNA is TGTGCCAGTAGTAGTACAGGAGGAGAGCAGCCCCAGCATTTT. It codes for CASSSTGGEQPQHF. Based on the CDR3 plus reference TRBV19 and TRBJ1-5, the full variable domain is DGGITQSPKYLFRKEGQNVTLSCEQNLNHDAMYWYRQDPGQGLRLIYYSQIVNDFQKGDIAEGYSVSREKKESFPLTVTSAQKNPTAFYLCASSSTGGEQPQHFGDGTRLSIL.

The V and J genes are TRBV7-3 and TRBJ1-2; unclear D gene. Germline-derived CDR1 and CDR2 are SGHTA and FQGTGA. This CDR3 has 15 amino acids. V lost 0 bases to trimming and J lost 2 bases, with 10 bases between them. CDR3: CASSLTRAQNYGYTF. DNA of the CDR3: TGTGCCAGCAGCTTAACGAGGGCACAAAACTATGGCTACACCTTC.

V is TRBV10-3 and J is TRBJ1-2; D uncertain. CDR1 and CDR2 from the germline V gene are ENHRY and SYGVKD. Trimming cost V 0 bases and J 8 bases, with 10 bases left between them. The CDR3 loop spans 13 amino acids. The CDR3 region has the DNA TGTGCCATCAGTGAGTCCGAGAGTGAGGGCTACACCTTC. Translating gives CAISESESEGYTF.

The V and J genes are TRBV27 and TRBJ2-3; D perhaps matches TRBD2 (6 bases). Trimming shortened V by 5 bases and J by 0 bases, and 18 bases separated the two germline ends. CDR1 MNHEY and CDR2 SMNVEV come from the germline V gene (reference sequence). The CDR3 length is 17 residues. CDR3 in amino acids: CASSPVSGYASTDTQYF. DNA of the CDR3: TGTGCCAGCAGTCCCGTTAGCGGATATGCTAGCACAGATACGCAGTATTTT.

The chain's CDR3 is CASSISTQNEKLFF. The DNA of the CDR3 is TGTGCCAGTAGTATATCGACCCAAAATGAAAAACTGTTTTTT. The chain employs TRBV19 and TRBJ1-4; D remains ambiguous. Germline lookup yields CDR1 LNHDA and CDR2 SQIVND (reference sequence). Trimming pared 2 bases from V and 5 bases from J, leaving 9 bases between. The CDR3 runs to 14 residues.

This chain's CDR3 is CASSGQGGFGGELFF. The CDR3 region has the DNA TGTGCCAGCAGTGGGCAGGGGGGTTTTGGCGGGGAGCTGTTTTTT. The chain combines TRBV2 with TRBJ2-2; possibly TRBD1 for D (7 bases). Trimming left V 4 bases short and J 7 bases short, with 16 bases between. The CDR3 covers 15 residues. Germline CDR1 is SNHLY and CDR2 is FYNNEI.

Turning to this clone: The identical CDR3 is also encoded by other nucleotide sequences in the sample. The rearrangement uses TRBV6-5 and TRBJ2-2; 8 bases map to TRBD1. Germline CDR1 reads MNHEY; CDR2 reads SVGAGI. This CDR3 spans 15 amino acids. Trimming removed 5 bases from V and 0 bases from J; junction bases left unmatched: 2. Here the CDR3 reads CASSRQGSNTGELFF. The CDR3 bases are TGTGCCAGCAGTCGACAGGGGTCGAACACCGGGGAGCTGTTTTTT.

The rearrangement uses TRBV23-1 and TRBJ2-5, with 10 bases lining up with TRBD2. TRBV23-1 is an ORF; its function is uncertain. CDR3 length: 19 residues. The trim removed 2 bases at V and 5 bases at J, leaving 17 bases unmatched. The CDR3 nucleotides read TGCGCCAGCAGTCAACCCAACACCTCTCTAGCGGGAGTGTCGGAGACCCAGTACTTC. Protein product: CASSQPNTSLAGVSETQYF.

The chain is built from TRBV11-1 and TRBJ2-3; D is unclear. V was pared by 2 bases and J by 5 bases, with 8 bases between. The CDR3 runs 13 residues. Germline V gives CDR1 SGHAT, CDR2 FQDESV (reference sequence). Written as DNA, the CDR3 is TGTGCCAGCAGCTTATCCCCTGGAGATACGCAGTATTTT. It encodes CASSLSPGDTQYF.

The J gene is TRBJ2-4, the V gene TRBV7-9; D may be TRBD2 (6 bases). Germline V lookup: CDR1 SEHNR, CDR2 FQNEAQ (reference sequence). The CDR3 loop spans 16 amino acids. V gave up 1 base and J gave up 4 bases, with 14 bases separating them. In DNA form, the CDR3 reads TGTGCCAGCAGCTTAGTGGTAGGGGACTTTAAAAACATTCAGTACTTC. It yields the protein CASSLVVGDFKNIQYF.

This chain joins TRBV18 and TRBJ2-1, with D possibly being TRBD1 (7 bases). Germline CDR1 reads KGHSH; CDR2 reads LQKENI. Trimming pared 1 base from V and 7 bases from J, leaving 14 bases between. This CDR3 has 15 residues. CDR3 region: CASSPQEGAGNEQFF. The CDR3 DNA sequence: TGTGCCAGCTCACCACAGGAGGGGGCGGGGAATGAGCAGTTCTTC.

The chain joins TRBV6-1 to TRBJ2-6; D remains unclear. The ends were cut back, 1 base at V and 5 bases at J, with 12 bases in the middle. CDR3 length: 16 residues. The V gene's germline CDR1 is MNHNS and CDR2 SASEGT. The CDR3 DNA is TGTGCCAGCAGTGAAGTTAGGGCCCCCCGGGCCAACGTCCTGACTTTC. It is translated as CASSEVRAPRANVLTF.

This chain connects TRBV7-2 to TRBJ2-1; 7 bases are shared with TRBD2. Germline V gene sequence: CDR1 SGHTA, CDR2 FQGNSA. CDR3 length: 16 residues. The trim removed 3 bases at V and 7 bases at J, leaving 12 bases unmatched. This CDR3 reads CASSFELVGRGNEQFF. CDR3 DNA sequence: TGTGCCAGCAGCTTCGAGCTTGTGGGGCGGGGGAATGAGCAGTTCTTC. Full variable domain (missing parts from reference TRBV7-2 and TRBJ2-1): GAGVSQSPSNKVTEKGKDVELRCDPISGHTALYWYRQSLGQGLEFLIYFQGNSAPDKSGLPSDRFSAERTGGSVSTLTIQRTQQEDSAVYLCASSFELVGRGNEQFFGPGTRLTVL.

The chain joins TRBV11-2 to TRBJ2-3; D possibly corresponds to TRBD2 (6 bases). V shed 3 bases and J shed 6 bases, with 13 bases lying between them. Germline loops: CDR1 SGHAT, CDR2 FQNNGV. The CDR3 has 14 residues. CDR3 residues: CASSFTGAADTQYF. In nucleotides, the CDR3 is TGTGCCAGCAGCTTTACGGGAGCGGCGGATACGCAGTATTTT. The full variable domain, in which reference TRBV11-2 and TRBJ2-3 provide the parts outside the CDR3, is EAGVAQSPRYKIIEKRQSVAFWCNPISGHATLYWYQQILGQGPKLLIQFQNNGVVDDSQLPKDRFSAERLKGVDSTLKIQPAKLEDSAVYLCASSFTGAADTQYFGPGTRLTVL.